A single sample gave rise to the 3 T cell receptor beta chains below, sequenced in a study of shared clonotypes between healthy human individuals. It was CD45RO-negative cells, positively selected for CCR7, that made up naive CD8 cells, with terminally differentiated effector memory CD45RA+ cells excluded. The table came from immunoSEQ multiplex PCR; TCRdb's copy has only in-frame clones and leaves some out. Altogether some 630,000 clones are present, 90% to 97% being singletons, with the ten largest covering about 0.11%. Sequenced material: naive CD8+ T cells sorted from blood. These receptors came from a woman aged 25 to 45 in good health.

The gene calls are TRBV4-1 and TRBJ2-7, with D hard to call. CDR1 and CDR2 from the germline V gene are MGHRA and YSYEKL. V lost 0 bases, J lost 1 base, and 7 bases lay in between. The CDR3 sequence is 14 residues long. Here the CDR3 DNA reads TGCGCCAGCAGCCAAGATCCCGGGTCCTACGAGCAGTACTTC. Protein sequence: CASSQDPGSYEQYF.

This rearrangement joins TRBV27 to TRBJ1-1; weak D call: TRBD1 (6 bases). CDR3 length: 16 amino acids. Germline V CDR1 and CDR2: MNHEY, SMNVEV (reference sequence). The V and J ends lost 0 bases and 2 bases respectively, with 13 bases between them. CDR3 coding DNA: TGTGCCAGCAGTTTATCCACAGGGTGGGTTAACACTGAAGCTTTCTTT. This codes for CASSLSTGWVNTEAFF.

This sequence joins TRBV2 and TRBJ1-1; D unclear. The CDR3 totals 13 residues. Germline V gene lookup returns CDR1 SNHLY and CDR2 FYNNEI. Trimming shortened V by 1 base and J by 5 bases, and 8 bases separated the two germline ends. CDR3 sequence (DNA): TGTGCCAGCAGTGAAGGGTCGGGAACTGAAGCTTTCTTT. Translated: CASSEGSGTEAFF.